The rows below give T cell receptor beta chains drawn from one sample of a study of blood T cells in healthy people across ages. TCRdb re-analysed the 5' RACE reads in MiXCR, keeping a single row per CDR3 protein. This repertoire shows fewer than 1 million distinct CDR3 sequences, more than 40% found once; its top ten account for about a fifth. What was sequenced was blood. These receptors all come from a man in his 60s in good health. Both conserved end residues are trimmed from each CDR3. The order of the fields is clone size, V gene, CDR3 protein. Only part of the rows carry a size: once, few, many, or a class if the clone is expanded.

NA,TRBV11-2,ASSAKGIDTQY
NA,TRBV14,ASSPLPGYEQY
NA,TRBV18,ASSPPEGMQIYGYT
NA,TRBV7-2,ASSPRGLAASYEQY
NA,TRBV18,ASSPGVGRGSYEQY
NA,TRBV20-1,SARDEGLAKNIQY
few,TRBV2,ASSEAGVAGGYT
few,TRBV9,ASSATGFGKLF
NA,TRBV12-5,ASGLGSVGTDTQY
NA,TRBV10-3,AISQGYNEQF
NA,TRBV6-5,ASSPQTGGGEKLF
NA,TRBV6-2/TRBV6-3,ATEPRDGSYEQY
few,TRBV7-2,ASSPGGGTQSNGYT
NA,TRBV7-2,ASSLRWASGINEQF
few,TRBV12-5,ASGLVGSDIQY
once,TRBV6-2/TRBV6-3,ATTPQQNTEAF